The rows below give T cell receptor beta chains drawn from one sample of a study of cytomegalovirus exposure and HLA in healthy donors. Produced via immunoSEQ multiplex PCR; TCRdb's table is partial and in-frame only. The data hold roughly 100,000 clones, with 78% observed a single time. The sample was PBMCs. The origin of the receptors is a man younger than 40 in good health and CMV-seronegative. Each CDR3 is given with its conserved first and last residue. Fields, in order: V gene, D gene, J gene, clone size, CDR3 DNA, CDR3 protein. A D gene is named only where the DNA matches it firmly. Only part of the rows carry a size: once, few, many, or a class if the clone is expanded.

TRBV4-1	TRBD1	TRBJ2-7	-	TGCGCCAGCAGCCAACGGACAGGGGAGGACGAGCAGTACTTC	CASSQRTGEDEQYF
TRBV27	-	TRBJ1-1	once	TGTGCCAGCAGTTTATTAGCGGGGGGGAACACTGAAGCTTTCTTT	CASSLLAGGNTEAFF
TRBV27	TRBD2	TRBJ2-7	-	TGTGCCAGCAGCTCTACTAGCGGGAGTATTTACGAGCAGTACTTC	CASSSTSGSIYEQYF
TRBV7-9	-	TRBJ2-6	-	TGTGCCAGCAACAAGGGGGGGGCGCTTGGGGCCAACGTCCTGACTTTC	CASNKGGALGANVLTF
TRBV7-9	-	TRBJ2-2	-	TGTGCCAGCATCCCCGAGGGGGATAACACCGGGGAGCTGTTTTTT	CASIPEGDNTGELFF
TRBV9	-	TRBJ1-1	-	TGTGCCAGCAGCCTTGGGTCGGGTATGAACACTGAAGCTTTCTTT	CASSLGSGMNTEAFF
TRBV7-9	-	TRBJ2-5	-	TGTGCCAGCAGCTCGCCCCGGGAGCAAGAGACCCAGTACTTC	CASSSPREQETQYF
TRBV5-1	TRBD2	TRBJ2-1	-	TGCGCCAGCAGCTTTAACACGGGGGGGCAGGGTGAGCAGTTCTTC	CASSFNTGGQGEQFF
TRBV30	TRBD2	TRBJ2-3	few	TGTGCCTGGAGTCGGGCTAGCGGGAGGCTCCTCTCCACAGATACGCAGTATTTT	CAWSRASGRLLSTDTQYF
TRBV30	-	TRBJ2-7	-	TGTGCCTGGAGGAGGACAGCCTCCTACTACGAGCAGTACTTC	CAWRRTASYYEQYF
TRBV5-1	-	TRBJ1-4	-	TGCGCCAGCAGCTACGGGACAAATACTAATGAAAAACTGTTTTTT	CASSYGTNTNEKLFF
TRBV6-1	TRBD2	TRBJ2-1	-	TGTGCCAGCACGGGGACTAGCTCCTACAATGAGCAGTTCTTC	CASTGTSSYNEQFF
TRBV6-5	-	TRBJ2-7	once	TGTGCCAGCAGCCTCGGACAAATAATCTACGAGCAGTACTTC	CASSLGQIIYEQYF
TRBV6-5	TRBD1	TRBJ2-7	-	TGTGCCAGCAAGGGGACAGCTTACGAGCAGTACTTC	CASKGTAYEQYF
TRBV30	-	TRBJ2-2	-	TGTGCCTGGACGACGGTGACTGCCACCGGGGAGCTGTTTTTT	CAWTTVTATGELFF
TRBV7-8	-	TRBJ1-1	-	TGTGCCAGCAGCCCGGTTAGAATTATGAACACTGAAGCTTTCTTT	CASSPVRIMNTEAFF
TRBV6-1	TRBD1	TRBJ2-1	-	TGTGCCAGCAGCAAGACAGGGACCCACAATGAGCAGTTCTTC	CASSKTGTHNEQFF
TRBV5-4	TRBD1	TRBJ1-2	-	TGTGCCAGCAGCTCGACAGGGGAAACTTATGGCTACACCTTC	CASSSTGETYGYTF
TRBV5-4	-	TRBJ2-7	-	TGTGCCAGCAGTTCCCCACAGGTCTACGAGCAGTACTTC	CASSSPQVYEQYF
TRBV7-9	TRBD1	TRBJ1-2	few	TGTGCCAGCAGCTCCTTCGGGACAGCCAACTATGGCTACACCTTC	CASSSFGTANYGYTF
TRBV5-1	-	TRBJ2-7	-	TGCGCCAGCAGCGGGGAGTACGAGCAGTACTTC	CASSGEYEQYF
TRBV29-1	TRBD1	TRBJ2-1	-	TGCAGCGGCCGGACAGGGGCTTCCTACAATGAGCAGTTCTTC	CSGRTGASYNEQFF
TRBV6-1	TRBD1	TRBJ2-5	once	TGTGCCAGCAGAGAGACAGGGATGGAGACCCAGTACTTC	CASRETGMETQYF
TRBV5-1	TRBD2	TRBJ2-1	few	TGCGCCAGCAGACTAGGACTAGCGGGTGACTACAATGAGCAGTTCTTC	CASRLGLAGDYNEQFF
TRBV5-1	-	TRBJ1-1	-	TGCGCCAGCAGCTTGCGAGGCCGGGGACTAGAAGCTTTCTTT	CASSLRGRGLEAFF
TRBV27	-	TRBJ2-1	-	TGTGCCAGCAGTTATTGGGCTGACAATGAGCAGTTCTTC	CASSYWADNEQFF
TRBV6-6	TRBD1	TRBJ1-1	-	TGTGCCAGCAGTCAGAGGACAGGGATGAACACTGAAGCTTTCTTT	CASSQRTGMNTEAFF
TRBV18	TRBD2	TRBJ2-3	-	TGTGCCAGCTCACCCCAGGGAGCGGGAGTGTCAGATACGCAGTATTTT	CASSPQGAGVSDTQYF
TRBV19	-	TRBJ1-4	-	TGTGCCAGTAGTCTACCGCCAACCGGGACTGGTGAAAAACTGTTTTTT	CASSLPPTGTGEKLFF
TRBV5-1	TRBD1	TRBJ1-4	-	TGCGCCAGCAGCTTGGGACAGGGGATTATTAGTGAAAAACTGTTTTTT	CASSLGQGIISEKLFF
TRBV19	-	TRBJ1-4	-	TGTGCCAGTACCACGTACAGAAGAACTAATGAAAAACTGTTTTTT	CASTTYRRTNEKLFF
TRBV5-4	TRBD2	TRBJ2-7	-	TGTGCCAGCAGCGTTGGGGGGACTAGCGGGACGAACGAGCAGTACTTC	CASSVGGTSGTNEQYF
TRBV9	-	TRBJ2-3	once	TGTGCCAGCAGCGAAACAGGGCTGCGCACAGATACGCAGTATTTT	CASSETGLRTDTQYF
TRBV6-1	TRBD2	TRBJ2-1	-	TGTGCCGCTGCGGGGGGAGTTCGGTACAATGAGCAGTTCTTC	CAAAGGVRYNEQFF
TRBV30	TRBD1	TRBJ1-1	-	TGTGCCTGGAAGGGGGCAGGGGCGAACACTGAAGCTTTCTTT	CAWKGAGANTEAFF
TRBV6-5	TRBD2	TRBJ2-1	-	TGTGCCAGCAGCGGAAGTAGCGGGGGGCTTAATGAGCAGTTCTTC	CASSGSSGGLNEQFF
TRBV6-6	-	TRBJ1-1	-	TGTGCCAGCATGGTCGACGAGGGGAACACTGAAGCTTTCTTT	CASMVDEGNTEAFF
TRBV25-1	TRBD1	TRBJ2-2	-	TGTGCCAGCAGTGCTTCCAGGGGGTCTTCCTACACCGGGGAGCTGTTTTTT	CASSASRGSSYTGELFF
TRBV9	-	TRBJ2-7	-	TGTGCCAGCAGCGTAGCTCCTTCAGGCAGGGTCTACGAGCAGTACTTC	CASSVAPSGRVYEQYF
TRBV4-3	-	TRBJ2-7	-	TGCGCCAGCAGCCAAGATCTTCAGGGCTACGAGCAGTACTTC	CASSQDLQGYEQYF
TRBV7-9	TRBD1	TRBJ1-6	-	TGTGCCAGCAGCTTAAGACAGGGTGATAATTCACCCCTCCACTTT	CASSLRQGDNSPLHF
TRBV28	-	TRBJ2-6	-	TGTGCCAGCAGTTTTAGGGCCAACGTCCTGACTTTC	CASSFRANVLTF
TRBV6-5	TRBD2	TRBJ2-7	-	TGTGCCAGCAGGCTGGGGACTAGCGGGAGCTACGAGCAGTACTTC	CASRLGTSGSYEQYF
TRBV5-6	TRBD1	TRBJ1-6	-	TGTGCCAGCACGGGACAGGAAAATTCACCCCTCCACTTT	CASTGQENSPLHF
TRBV6-5	TRBD1	TRBJ2-7	-	TGTGCCAGCAGTTACCCCGGGACAGGGGGCGACGAGCAGTACTTC	CASSYPGTGGDEQYF
TRBV5-1	-	TRBJ2-1	once	TGCGCCAGCAGCTTGGCGGGAGTCGATGAGCAGTTCTTC	CASSLAGVDEQFF
TRBV7-8	TRBD2	TRBJ2-3	-	TGTGCCAGCAGGCCCTCCAGACTAGCCGATCCCGTGGATACGCAGTATTTT	CASRPSRLADPVDTQYF
TRBV11-2	-	TRBJ2-7	-	TGTGCCAGCAGCTTAGATCCGGGACTGGCCGTCTACGAGCAGTACTTC	CASSLDPGLAVYEQYF